A single T cell receptor beta chain is shown here with its context. CDR1 is DFQATT, CDR2 SNEGSKA, per germline (reference sequence). The V gene lost 5 bases and the J gene lost 3 bases, with 20 bases spanning the gap. The CDR3 contains 16 residues. TCR beta sequences were obtained from blood CD8+ and CD4+ T cells. The multiple sclerosis control group was made up of treatment-naive patients with stable or active relapsing-remitting disease. TEMRA cells were enriched by FACS, while CD8+ and CD4+ T cells were obtained through a negative isolation that was performed magnetically. These data originate in a study of CD8 T cells in Susac syndrome. With random hexamers, reverse transcription was performed on about 0.5 to 1 ug of RNA. Across 54 Vbeta and 13 Jbeta, TCR beta CDR3 was amplified with immunoSEQ multiplex PCR. A single record per CDR3 protein comes from TCRdb applying MiXCR to the immunoSEQ multiplex PCR reads. The table includes 95,000 to 150,000 distinct CDR3 sequences, just over 90% detected once.

This sequence was found in a human donor with multiple sclerosis. Sequencing was performed on CD8+ T cells from PBMCs. This rearrangement joins TRBV20-1 to TRBJ2-1, with D possibly matching TRBD2 (6 bases). CDR3 protein: CSARNSAGTHYNEQFF. Written as DNA, the CDR3 is TGCAGTGCTCGTAATAGTGCGGGGACGCACTACAATGAGCAGTTCTTC.